This T cell receptor beta chain was observed in a study of response to subunit inactivated influenza vaccine (dated by TCRdb to 2017 to 2018). Turning to the overall study: To follow how T cells responded to a trivalent subunit inactivated influenza vaccine, the researchers relied on deep quantitative profiling of the T cell receptor repertoire. Study-level results and caveats: The authors proposed that each seasonal influenza vaccination may bring in only a limited number of new T cells.

This clonotype came up a few times. This clone's antigen is unknown. Base quality data are lacking; no much larger clone is found one base away. The library was prepared using RT-PCR. The sequencing machine was an Illumina HiSeq 2500. TCRdb handled the public reads itself, with Q25 trimming in fastp and clone calling in MiXCR, and kept productive beta chains. Each record represents a unique CDR3 protein, reported with the most common genes and DNA among its rows. A total of roughly 160,000 distinct CDR3 sequences appear in this sample, roughly 11% of them only once. The ten largest clones represent 9.5% to 15% of the sample. The time point tag for this specimen amounts to: 45 to 55 days after influenza vaccine administration. The V end loses 8 bases and the J end loses 3 bases, and a stretch of 16 bases separates them. Taken from the germline V gene, the CDR1 and CDR2 loops are MNHEY and SVGEGT. From the cysteine through the phenylalanine, the CDR3 covers 14 amino acids. CDR3 DNA is the only sequence kept; it has 42 bases, read in frame from the first base.

This TCR was recovered from a man aged 45-65 years who received an inactivated influenza vaccine. Donor details come from another sample of the same person, matched by shared clones. Source: non-naive T cells sorted from PBMCs, taken about 40 days after vaccination. The intended sense of this specimen's cell subset or site label: memory T cell fraction. The chain is assembled from TRBV6-2 or TRBV6-3 and TRBJ1-1; TRBD1 is a possible D gene, resting on 5 matching bases. Here is the DNA: TGTGCCAGCTGTTCTGGGGGGGTGTACACTGAAGCTTTCTTT. It encodes CASCSGGVYTEAFF.